Listed here are 19 T cell receptor beta chains from one sample, sequenced in a study of T cells after yellow fever vaccination (dated by TCRdb to the late 2010s). This sample's treatment or condition label indicates: live attenuated yellow fever vaccine strain. Library method: 5' RACE. Instrument used: Illumina HiSeq 2500. Starting from the raw public reads, TCRdb applied fastp trimming at Q25, assembled clones with MiXCR and retained in-frame beta chains. Rows merge per CDR3 protein into single entries with the most common DNA and genes. A total of approximately 580,000 distinct CDR3 sequences appear in this sample, less than 20% of them only once. The ten largest clones represent around a sixth of the sample. This material consisted of PBMCs, taken 5 to 6 days after the first yellow fever vaccination. The receptors originated from a young man who received the YFV17D yellow fever vaccine.

The V and J genes are TRBV27 and TRBJ2-1, with D unresolved. Germline V gene data show CDR1 as MNHEY and CDR2 as SMNVEV (reference sequence). This CDR3 has 13 residues. The ends were cut back, 5 bases at V and 7 bases at J, with 12 bases in the middle. As DNA, the CDR3 is TGTGCCAGCAGTATACTTTGGCCTAATGAGCAGTTCTTC. Its translation is CASSILWPNEQFF.

This clonotype came up a few times. The chain is built from TRBV4-3 and TRBJ2-3, with D unclear. Looked up from germline, CDR1 is LGHNA and CDR2 is YSLEER. The V and J ends lost 0 bases and 5 bases respectively, with 9 bases between them. The CDR3 has 14 residues. The CDR3 here is CASSQDRRKDTQYF. For the CDR3, the DNA is TGCGCCAGCAGCCAAGATCGGAGAAAAGATACGCAGTATTTT.

This rearrangement joins TRBV20-1 to TRBJ2-5; 7 positions match TRBD2. CDR3 length equals 13 residues. Germline assignment: CDR1 DFQATT and CDR2 SNEGSKA (reference sequence). The V and J ends lost 5 bases and 1 base, in that order; junction bases with no gene match: 4. This chain's CDR3 is CSAWGGTQETQYF. DNA for the CDR3: TGCAGTGCTTGGGGGGGGACCCAAGAGACCCAGTACTTC.

This sequence joins TRBV5-1 and TRBJ1-2; D possibly corresponds to TRBD1 (6 bases). Per germline, CDR1 SGHRS and CDR2 YFSETQ. CDR3 length equals 15 residues. Trimming stripped 4 bases from V and 1 base from J, with 14 bases between. In DNA, the CDR3 is TGCGCCAGCAGCCCAGGACAGTTCCTTAACTATGGCTACACCTTC. Its translation: CASSPGQFLNYGYTF.

The chain recombines TRBV4-3 with TRBJ2-2; TRBD2 matches at 12 bases. The CDR3 has 17 residues. Germline V gene lookup returns CDR1 LGHNA and CDR2 YSLEER. The ends lost 4 bases at V and 4 bases at J; junction bases unmatched: 7. The CDR3 DNA reads TGCGCCAGCAGCCCACTAGCGGGGGGTATGGGCACCGGGGAGCTGTTTTTT. This encodes CASSPLAGGMGTGELFF.

This clonotype was observed a handful of times. The CDR3 reads CASSDPGGEDTQYF. Written as DNA, the CDR3 is TGTGCCAGCAGCGATCCAGGGGGCGAAGATACGCAGTATTTT. The chain is built from TRBV9 and TRBJ2-3; 8 bases line up with TRBD1. Trimming at V came to 3 bases and at J to 5 bases, leaving 5 bases not matched to a gene. This CDR3 has 14 residues. Germline V CDR1 and CDR2: SGDLS, YYNGEE.

This chain joins TRBV7-9 and TRBJ1-6; unclear D gene. The CDR3 is 14 residues long. Germline CDR1 SEHNR, CDR2 FQNEAQ (reference sequence). Trimming left V 1 base short and J 3 bases short, with 4 bases between. CDR3: CASSLDSYNSPLHF. The CDR3 DNA reads TGTGCCAGCAGCTTAGACAGCTATAATTCACCCCTCCACTTT.

This clonotype was picked up a small number of times. This chain connects TRBV12-3 or TRBV12-4 to TRBJ2-5; tentatively, D is TRBD2 (6 bases). V lost 3 bases, J lost 5 bases, and 10 bases lay in between. The CDR3 runs 13 residues. The CDR3 sequence: CASSLGGTETQYF. The CDR3 coding sequence is TGTGCCAGCAGTTTGGGGGGAACGGAGACCCAGTACTTC.

This clonotype was detected a few times. The rearrangement uses TRBV7-2 and TRBJ2-1, with TRBD2 matching over 7 bases. Germline V gene sequence: CDR1 SGHTA, CDR2 FQGNSA. Losses at the gene ends were 4 bases for V and 7 bases for J; bases not matched to a gene: 13. The length of the CDR3 is 16 residues. The DNA of the CDR3 is TGTGCCAGCAGCTCAAAATTACTAGCGATTGATAATGAGCAGTTCTTC. Protein sequence: CASSSKLLAIDNEQFF.

This clonotype was found many times. The CDR3 nucleotides are TGTGCCAGCAGTTACGGGCGGATGAACACTGAAGCTTTCTTT. Translation: CASSYGRMNTEAFF. This sequence joins TRBV6-5 and TRBJ1-1; D is undetermined. The CDR3 sequence is 14 residues long. Germline CDR1 MNHEY, CDR2 SVGAGI. Trimming stripped 2 bases from V and 0 bases from J, with 7 bases between.

The chain uses TRBV6-1 and TRBJ1-3; perhaps TRBD1 as D (6 bases). The CDR3 runs 15 residues. The ends were cut back, 4 bases at V and 7 bases at J, with 17 bases in the middle. Looked up from germline, CDR1 is MNHNS and CDR2 is SASEGT. The CDR3, as DNA: TGTGCCAGCAGTGCACACGGGGGCCTGAAGAACACCATATATTTT. Amino acid sequence: CASSAHGGLKNTIYF.

This clonotype was counted between two and nine times. The chain joins TRBV4-3 to TRBJ1-1; TRBD1 aligns across 9 bases. V was pared by 0 bases and J by 2 bases, with 4 bases of the junction left unmatched. CDR3 length: 16 residues. CDR1 and CDR2 from the germline V gene are LGHNA and YSLEER. The CDR3 nucleotides read TGCGCCAGCAGCCAAGATCGGACAGGGGCCAACACTGAAGCTTTCTTT. Translated: CASSQDRTGANTEAFF.

This clonotype was seen a handful of times. The chain combines TRBV12-3 or TRBV12-4 with TRBJ1-2, with 12 bases identical to TRBD1. This CDR3 has 16 residues. V trimming: 5 bases; J trimming: 4 bases; junction bases outside the gene matches: 8. The CDR3: CASSKTGQGAFYGYTF. The CDR3 nucleotides read TGTGCCAGCAGTAAAACGGGACAGGGGGCTTTCTATGGCTACACCTTC.

This clonotype was recorded a few times. The CDR3 DNA is TGTGCCAGCGGAGCGGGGGCCGGGAACATTCAGTACTTC. As protein: CASGAGAGNIQYF. The chain combines TRBV7-2 with TRBJ2-4; TRBD2 matches 8 bases. V was clipped by 8 bases and J by 7 bases; unmatched bases: 7. The CDR3 runs to 13 residues. Germline CDR1 reads SGHTA; CDR2 reads FQGNSA.

The rearrangement links TRBV7-2 to TRBJ2-2; the D is unclear. The V gene lost 0 bases and the J gene lost 1 base, with 6 bases spanning the gap. This CDR3 has 15 residues. CDR1 is SGHTA and CDR2 is FQGNSA in the germline V gene. The CDR3 nucleotides read TGTGCCAGCAGCTTAGCGTCACGGAACACCGGGGAGCTGTTTTTT. Amino acids: CASSLASRNTGELFF.

This chain joins TRBV18 and TRBJ1-1; no reliable D call. Germline loops: CDR1 KGHSH, CDR2 LQKENI. The CDR3 extends over 14 amino acids. The ends were cut back, 2 bases at V and 1 base at J, with 8 bases in the middle. Here the CDR3 DNA reads TGTGCCAGCTCACCATTGGAAGGGAACACTGAAGCTTTCTTT. The encoded protein is CASSPLEGNTEAFF.

This clonotype was counted a few times. This chain links TRBV6-6 with TRBJ2-5; D is possibly TRBD2 (7 bases). CDR1 is MNHNY, CDR2 SVGAGI, per germline (reference sequence). The CDR3 loop spans 11 amino acids. Between the trimmed V and J ends, which lost 7 bases and 9 bases, there was a span of 12 bases. CDR3 DNA: TGTGCCAGCAACGAGGGGGGGTCCCAGTACTTC. Protein: CASNEGGSQYF.

This clonotype was seen only a few times. The CDR3 DNA follows: TGTGCCAGCAGTTCCCCCTCATTGGGAGATACGCAGTATTTT. Translated: CASSSPSLGDTQYF. The rearrangement uses TRBV7-2 and TRBJ2-3; D unclear. Germline V gene sequence: CDR1 SGHTA, CDR2 FQGNSA. This CDR3 is built from 14 residues. V was cut by 6 bases and J by 5 bases, with 15 bases left in between.

The V gene is TRBV7-7, the J gene TRBJ1-1, with D perhaps TRBD1 (5 bases). V lost 1 base and J lost 6, with 15 bases in between. The CDR3 contains 15 residues. CDR1 SSHAT and CDR2 FNYEAQ come from the germline V gene (reference sequence). DNA for the CDR3: TGTGCCAGCAGCTTAGGTCTATGGGGGGAGGCTGAAGCTTTCTTT. Protein product: CASSLGLWGEAEAFF. The full variable domain, with the rest looked up from reference TRBV7-7 and TRBJ1-1, is GAGVSQSPRYKVTKRGQDVTLRCDPISSHATLYWYQQALGQGPEFLTYFNYEAQPDKSGLPSDRFSAERPEGSISTLTIQRTEQRDSAMYRCASSLGLWGEAEAFFGQGTRLTVV.